The sequence of this T cell receptor (beta chain) was determined in a study of cytomegalovirus exposure and HLA in healthy donors. Study observations and caveats: A later analysis reportedly identified an Asian-associated ancestry cluster as carrying fewer N-insertions than the approximately 730-donor mean.

The CDR3 has 16 amino acids. Germline V gives CDR1 LNHDA, CDR2 SQIVND (reference sequence). With 3 bases clipped from V and 2 bases from J, the junction kept 6 bases outside the gene matches. With 60 Vbeta and 13 Jbeta primers, the PCR was carried out. Clones were sequenced by immunoSEQ multiplex PCR, and TCRdb holds only the in-frame ones, with some missing. This specimen shows roughly 75,000 clones; the ten leading clones hold roughly 0.8%. As for this clone: Its antigen is not identified.

The sample taken for sequencing was PBMCs. The V and J genes are TRBV19 and TRBJ2-1, with 8 bases matching TRBD2. The clonotype was recovered from a boy younger than 18 in good health and CMV-seronegative. The CDR3 is CASSMVGSGAYNEQFF. The CDR3 bases are TGTGCCAGTAGTATGGTAGGTAGCGGGGCCTACAATGAGCAGTTCTTC. The variable domain in full, with the rest retrieved from reference TRBV19 and TRBJ2-1, is DGGITQSPKYLFRKEGQNVTLSCEQNLNHDAMYWYRQDPGQGLRLIYYSQIVNDFQKGDIAEGYSVSREKKESFPLTVTSAQKNPTAFYLCASSMVGSGAYNEQFFGPGTRLTVL.